This TCR beta chain stems from a study of T cells after yellow fever vaccination. TCR cDNA was made by 5'RACE template switching, adding a universal primer site and UMIs. One entry per CDR3 protein, called by TCRdb with MiXCR from the 5' RACE reads. The profile shows over 150,000 distinct CDR3 sequences, about 7% of them singletons. The CDR3 sequence is 14 residues long. Per the germline V gene, CDR1 is MNHEY and CDR2 is SVGAGI. V trimming: 7 bases; J trimming: 11 bases; junction bases outside the gene matches: 12. This clonotype was seen repeatedly, ten times or more. Its antigen is still unknown. Findings and caveats of the study: When the response was secondary, it was weaker but reached its peak faster, day 5 versus 15.

The J gene is TRBJ1-4, the V gene TRBV6-5, with 8 positions matching TRBD1. The sequence was collected from a man younger than 30 who received the YFV17D yellow fever vaccine. The sample was CD4+ T cells sorted from PBMCs, taken around 5 days after the first yellow fever vaccination. The CDR3 here is CASTTGQGRGKLFF. CDR3 DNA sequence: TGTGCCAGCACCACCGGACAGGGCCGGGGGAAACTGTTTTTT.